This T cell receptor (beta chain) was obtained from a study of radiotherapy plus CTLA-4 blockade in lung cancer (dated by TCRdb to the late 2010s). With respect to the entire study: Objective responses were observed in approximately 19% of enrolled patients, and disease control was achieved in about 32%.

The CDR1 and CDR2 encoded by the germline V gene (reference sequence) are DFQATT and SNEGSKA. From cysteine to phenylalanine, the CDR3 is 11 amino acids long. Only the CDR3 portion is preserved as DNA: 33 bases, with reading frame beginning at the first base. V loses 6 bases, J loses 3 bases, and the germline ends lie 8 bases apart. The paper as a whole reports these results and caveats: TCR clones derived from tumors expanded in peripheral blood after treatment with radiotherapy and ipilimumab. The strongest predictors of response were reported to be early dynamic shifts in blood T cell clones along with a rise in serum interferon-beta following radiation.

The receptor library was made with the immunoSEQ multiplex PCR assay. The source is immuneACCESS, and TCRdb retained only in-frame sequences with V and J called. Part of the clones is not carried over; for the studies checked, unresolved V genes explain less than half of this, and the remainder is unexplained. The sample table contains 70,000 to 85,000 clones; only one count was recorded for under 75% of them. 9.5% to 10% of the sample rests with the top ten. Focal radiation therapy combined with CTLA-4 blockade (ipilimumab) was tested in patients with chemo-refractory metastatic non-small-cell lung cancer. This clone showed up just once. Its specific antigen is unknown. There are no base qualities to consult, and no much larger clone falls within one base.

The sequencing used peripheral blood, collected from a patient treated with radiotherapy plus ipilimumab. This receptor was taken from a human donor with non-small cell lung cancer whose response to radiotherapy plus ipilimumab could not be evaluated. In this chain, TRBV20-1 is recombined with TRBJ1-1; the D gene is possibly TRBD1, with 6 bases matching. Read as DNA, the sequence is TGCAGTGCGCCAGGGGACACTGAAGCTTTCTTT. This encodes CSAPGDTEAFF.